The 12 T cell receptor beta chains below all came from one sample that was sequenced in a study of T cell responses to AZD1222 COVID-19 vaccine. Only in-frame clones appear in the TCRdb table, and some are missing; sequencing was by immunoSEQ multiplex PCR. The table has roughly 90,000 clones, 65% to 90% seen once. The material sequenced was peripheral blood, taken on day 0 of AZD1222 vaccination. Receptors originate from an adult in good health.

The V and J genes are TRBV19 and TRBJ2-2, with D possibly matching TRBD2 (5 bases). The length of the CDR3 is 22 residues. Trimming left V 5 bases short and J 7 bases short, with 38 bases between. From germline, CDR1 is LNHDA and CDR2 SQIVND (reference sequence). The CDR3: CASSLTRRVEGSGHAGIGELFF. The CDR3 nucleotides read TGTGCCAGTAGTCTTACTAGAAGGGTCGAAGGGAGCGGTCACGCAGGAATCGGGGAGCTGTTTTTT. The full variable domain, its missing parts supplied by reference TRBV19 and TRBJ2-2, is DGGITQSPKYLFRKEGQNVTLSCEQNLNHDAMYWYRQDPGQGLRLIYYSQIVNDFQKGDIAEGYSVSREKKESFPLTVTSAQKNPTAFYLCASSLTRRVEGSGHAGIGELFFGEGSRLTVL.

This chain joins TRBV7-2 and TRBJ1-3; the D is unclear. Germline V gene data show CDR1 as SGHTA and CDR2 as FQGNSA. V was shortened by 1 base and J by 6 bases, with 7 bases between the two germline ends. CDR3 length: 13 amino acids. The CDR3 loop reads CASSLDPLNTIYF. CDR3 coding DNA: TGTGCCAGCAGCTTAGACCCCCTAAACACCATATATTTT.

The CDR3 protein is CASSVLLLAGGLDYEQYF. The CDR3 nucleotides are TGTGCCAGCAGTGTTTTATTACTAGCGGGAGGTCTCGACTACGAGCAGTACTTC. The V call is TRBV2, the J call TRBJ2-7; 12 bases are a match to TRBD2. Looked up from germline, CDR1 is SNHLY and CDR2 is FYNNEI. Trimming at V came to 4 bases and at J to 3 bases, leaving 13 bases not matched to a gene. CDR3 size: 18 residues.

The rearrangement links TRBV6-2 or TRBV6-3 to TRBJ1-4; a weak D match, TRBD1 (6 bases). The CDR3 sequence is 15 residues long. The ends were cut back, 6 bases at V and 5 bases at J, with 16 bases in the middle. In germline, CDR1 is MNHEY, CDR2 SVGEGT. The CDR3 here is CASSQGLGQNEKLFF. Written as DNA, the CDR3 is TGTGCCAGCAGCCAGGGACTGGGACAAAATGAAAAACTGTTTTTT.

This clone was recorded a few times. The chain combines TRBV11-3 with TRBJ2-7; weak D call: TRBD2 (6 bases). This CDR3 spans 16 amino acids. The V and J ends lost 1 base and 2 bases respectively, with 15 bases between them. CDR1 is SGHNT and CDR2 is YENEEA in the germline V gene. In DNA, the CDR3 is TGTGCCAGCAGCTTAGGTAGGAGGAGGGGCCCCTACGAGCAGTACTTC. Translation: CASSLGRRRGPYEQYF.

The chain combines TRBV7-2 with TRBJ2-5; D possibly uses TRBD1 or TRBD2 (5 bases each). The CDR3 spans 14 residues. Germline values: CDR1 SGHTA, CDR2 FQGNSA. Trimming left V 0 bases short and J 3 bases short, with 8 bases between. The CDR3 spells CASSLALGEETQYF. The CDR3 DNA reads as TGTGCCAGCAGCTTAGCCTTGGGGGAAGAGACCCAGTACTTC.

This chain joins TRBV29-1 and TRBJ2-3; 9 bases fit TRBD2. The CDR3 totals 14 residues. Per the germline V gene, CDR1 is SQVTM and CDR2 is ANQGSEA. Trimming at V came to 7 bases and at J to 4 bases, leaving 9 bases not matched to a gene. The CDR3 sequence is CSGKTSGKADTQYF. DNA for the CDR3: TGCAGCGGGAAGACTAGCGGAAAGGCAGATACGCAGTATTTT.

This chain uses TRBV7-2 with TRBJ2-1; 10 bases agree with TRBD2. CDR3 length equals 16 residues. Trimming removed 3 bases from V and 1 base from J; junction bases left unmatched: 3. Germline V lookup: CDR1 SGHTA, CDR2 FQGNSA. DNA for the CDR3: TGTGCCAGCAGCTTTGCTAGCGGGGGTTCCTACAATGAGCAGTTCTTC. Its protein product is CASSFASGGSYNEQFF.

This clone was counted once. Written as DNA, the CDR3 is TGTGCAAGTCGAGCGGCCCCTACTAGCGGGAGAGGGGAGACCCAGTACTTC. It encodes CASRAAPTSGRGETQYF. The chain has TRBV12-2 and TRBJ2-5; TRBD2 is taken as the D call from the table, unchecked against the DNA. TRBV12-2 is noted as a pseudogene. The CDR3 contains 17 residues.

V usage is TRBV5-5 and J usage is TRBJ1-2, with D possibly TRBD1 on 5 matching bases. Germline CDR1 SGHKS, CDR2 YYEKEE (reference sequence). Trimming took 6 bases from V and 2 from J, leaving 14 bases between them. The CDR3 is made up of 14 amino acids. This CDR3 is CASTQVAGNYGYTF. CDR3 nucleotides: TGTGCCAGCACCCAGGTGGCAGGGAACTATGGCTACACCTTC.

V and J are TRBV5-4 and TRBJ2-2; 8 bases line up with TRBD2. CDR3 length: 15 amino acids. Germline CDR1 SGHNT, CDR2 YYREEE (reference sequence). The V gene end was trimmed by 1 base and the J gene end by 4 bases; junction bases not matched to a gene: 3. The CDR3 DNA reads TGTGCCAGCAGCTTGAATAGCGGGGTCACCGGGGAGCTGTTTTTT. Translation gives CASSLNSGVTGELFF.

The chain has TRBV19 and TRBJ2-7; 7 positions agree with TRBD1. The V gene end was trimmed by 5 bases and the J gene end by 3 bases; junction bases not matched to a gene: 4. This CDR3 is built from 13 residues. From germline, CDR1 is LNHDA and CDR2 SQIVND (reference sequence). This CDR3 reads CASSLRQGYEQYF. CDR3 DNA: TGTGCCAGTAGTCTCCGACAGGGCTACGAGCAGTACTTC. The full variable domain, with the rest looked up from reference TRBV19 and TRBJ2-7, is DGGITQSPKYLFRKEGQNVTLSCEQNLNHDAMYWYRQDPGQGLRLIYYSQIVNDFQKGDIAEGYSVSREKKESFPLTVTSAQKNPTAFYLCASSLRQGYEQYFGPGTRLTVT.